The present TCR beta chain was sequenced within a study of graft-versus-host responses after intestinal transplantation. Generated by immunoSEQ multiplex PCR, the TCRdb table keeps only in-frame clones and is missing some. The table includes approximately 93,000 clones, 85% to 95% detected once. Trimming took off 3 bases at V and 1 base at J, with 13 bases between the two ends. The CDR3 sequence is 15 residues long. Germline CDR1 and CDR2: MDHEN and SYDVKM. Remarks on this clone: Its antigen is currently unknown.

This TCR derives from a human donor who was the organ donor for an intestinal transplant. The starting material was unstimulated CD8+ T cells sorted from spleen or lymph node cells, obtained before transplant. The chain employs TRBV28 and TRBJ2-7; weak D call: TRBD1 (6 bases). CDR3 in DNA: TGTGCCAGCAGTTTGGCCCAGGGGCCATCCTACGAGCAGTACTTC. Its translation is CASSLAQGPSYEQYF.